The present entry profiles one T cell receptor (beta chain) with its context. The antigen remains unidentified. Described time point: new active TB diagnosis, blood taken before or within 7 days of starting treatment. On average approximately 90,000 T cells per donor were immunosequenced. This sample is drawn from a study of T cells in tuberculosis. The study, taken as a whole, reports: Shorter CDR3-alpha in active tuberculosis partly drove smaller distances. GMM-specific TCRs were nearer to active tuberculosis alpha repertoires, suggesting expansion.

The assay was immunoSEQ multiplex PCR, and TCRdb's table has in-frame clones only and misses some. The sample carries about 49,000 clones, 90% to 95% recorded once. Germline lookup yields CDR1 SGHTA and CDR2 FQGNSA. This CDR3 region has 16 residues. Trimming took 0 bases from V and 3 from J, leaving 15 bases between them. This chain links TRBV7-2 with TRBJ2-7; perhaps TRBD2 as D (7 bases). Sequences were derived from PBMCs, sampled at tuberculosis diagnosis. This clonotype originated in an adult with tuberculosis. The CDR3 coding sequence is TGTGCCAGCAGCTTAGCGGGGGCTAGCGGCCTCTACGAGCAGTACTTC. Its protein is CASSLAGASGLYEQYF.